These 9 T cell receptor beta chains were all obtained from the same sample, sequenced in a study of blood T cells in healthy people across ages. A second PCR, run for roughly 7 to 12 cycles, used a sample-barcoded 5' primer plus a J-beta primer mix. One entry per CDR3 protein, called by TCRdb with MiXCR from the 5' RACE reads. Among over 600,000 distinct CDR3 sequences listed, 40% to 50% were seen once. The sequenced sample consisted of blood. All receptors come from a man at least 80 years old in good health.

This clonotype was counted a single time. The rearrangement joins TRBV20-1 to TRBJ2-5; 10 positions match TRBD2. Matching the DNA end better, TRBJ2-7 makes the J call doubtful. This CDR3 contains 14 residues. CDR1 and CDR2 from the germline V gene are DFQATT and SNEGSKA (reference sequence). The CDR3 spells CSALGLALAYEQYF. In nucleotides, the CDR3 is TGCAGTGCCCTGGGACTAGCGCTTGCCTACGAGCAGTACTTC.

This clonotype has just a few counts. The chain has TRBV28 and TRBJ1-5, with 8 bases lining up with TRBD1. The CDR3 extends over 16 amino acids. V dropped 4 bases and J dropped 2; count of bases not matched to a gene: 7. Germline lookup yields CDR1 MDHEN and CDR2 SYDVKM. CDR3 amino acids: CASSSPTGDRNQPQHF. The CDR3 DNA sequence: TGTGCCAGCAGTTCCCCGACAGGGGATCGCAATCAGCCCCAGCATTTT.

This clonotype was seen a single time. A much larger clone is a single base away; this may be a read error. J is TRBJ2-4 and V is TRBV7-2, with D perhaps TRBD2 (5 bases). CDR3 size: 13 residues. From germline, CDR1 is SGHTA and CDR2 FQGNSA. The germline V and J ends were trimmed by 5 bases and 8 bases, with 13 bases remaining between them. CDR3 nucleotide sequence: TGTGCCAGCAGCACCTCCCCAGCGGACATTCAGTACTTC. Protein sequence: CASSTSPADIQYF.

This chain uses TRBV5-6 with TRBJ1-2, with 10 nucleotides matching TRBD1. The CDR3 loop spans 13 amino acids. V lost 5 bases to trimming and J lost 7 bases; unmatched junction nucleotides: 5. Germline CDR1 and CDR2: SGHDT and YYEEEE. DNA for the CDR3: TGTGCCAGCAGACCGGACAGGGGGGTTGGCTACACCTTC. It translates to CASRPDRGVGYTF.

This chain connects TRBV7-2 to TRBJ2-1; TRBD2 aligns across 9 bases. The V and J ends lost 2 bases and 12 bases, in that order; junction bases with no gene match: 11. CDR3 length: 15 amino acids. The germline V gene encodes CDR1 SGHTA and CDR2 FQGNSA. The CDR3: CASSLSGLASFRQFF. The CDR3 nucleotides are TGTGCCAGCAGCTTAAGTGGACTAGCGTCCTTTCGGCAGTTCTTC.

The V gene is TRBV11-3, the J gene TRBJ2-1; either TRBD1 or TRBD2 may fit D (5 bases each). This CDR3 has 15 amino acids. Germline V gives CDR1 SGHNT, CDR2 YENEEA. V shed 5 bases and J shed 6 bases, with 17 bases lying between them. The CDR3 reads CASSNGDPIPNEQFF. CDR3 coding DNA: TGTGCCAGCAGCAATGGGGACCCAATTCCCAATGAGCAGTTCTTC.

This chain connects TRBV5-1 to TRBJ1-2; tentatively, D is TRBD1 (5 bases). V shed 6 bases and J shed 7 bases, with 19 bases lying between them. The CDR3 has 14 amino acids. Germline V gene sequence: CDR1 SGHRS, CDR2 YFSETQ. The CDR3 DNA reads TGCGCCAGCAATTTGGACTGGGGGACCTTTGGCTACACCTTC. Translation: CASNLDWGTFGYTF.

This clonotype turned up a few times. The chain links TRBV28 to TRBJ1-4, with 8 positions matching TRBD1. In germline, CDR1 is MDHEN, CDR2 SYDVKM. The CDR3 runs 14 residues. V lost 7 bases and J lost 9; bases outside the gene matches: 10. Here the CDR3 reads CASTPRQGRKKLFF. CDR3 coding DNA: TGTGCCAGCACCCCCAGACAGGGGAGGAAAAAACTGTTTTTT. Combining the CDR3 with reference TRBV28 and TRBJ1-4 gives the whole variable domain DVKVTQSSRYLVKRTGEKVFLECVQDMDHENMFWYRQDPGLGLRLIYFSYDVKMKEKGDIPEGYSVSREKKERFSLILESASTNQTSMYLCASTPRQGRKKLFFGSGTQLSVL.

The CDR3 DNA is TGTGCCAGCCTAAAGGGACAGGAGGGTCGCGAGCAGTACTTC. Its translation: CASLKGQEGREQYF. This chain connects TRBV28 to TRBJ2-7; 8 nucleotides align to TRBD1. After removal of 8 bases from V and 6 bases from J, the junction contained 12 bases not matched to a gene. The germline CDR1 and CDR2 sequences are MDHEN and SYDVKM. This CDR3 contains 14 residues.